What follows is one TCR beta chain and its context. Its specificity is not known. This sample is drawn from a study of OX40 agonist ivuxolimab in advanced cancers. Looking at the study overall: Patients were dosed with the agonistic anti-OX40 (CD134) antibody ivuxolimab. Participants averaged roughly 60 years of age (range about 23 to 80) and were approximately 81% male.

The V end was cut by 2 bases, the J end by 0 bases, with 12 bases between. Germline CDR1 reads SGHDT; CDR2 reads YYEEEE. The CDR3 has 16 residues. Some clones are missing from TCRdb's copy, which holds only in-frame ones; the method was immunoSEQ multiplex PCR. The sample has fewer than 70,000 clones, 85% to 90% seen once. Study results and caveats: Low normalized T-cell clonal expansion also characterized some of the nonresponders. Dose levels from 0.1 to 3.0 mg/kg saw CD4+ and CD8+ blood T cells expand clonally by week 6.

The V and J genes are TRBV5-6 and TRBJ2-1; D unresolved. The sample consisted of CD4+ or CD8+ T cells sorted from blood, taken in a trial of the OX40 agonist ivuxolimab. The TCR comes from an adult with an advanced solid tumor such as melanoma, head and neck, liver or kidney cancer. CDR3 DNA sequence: TGTGCCAGCAGCTTCCAACTTGCCAGCTCCTACAATGAGCAGTTCTTC. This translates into CASSFQLASSYNEQFF.